This T cell receptor beta chain was obtained from a study of shared clonotypes between healthy human individuals. Study summary: Sampling drew on donors who were a couple of women and a few men aged 18 to 49. Overall study findings and caveats: The authors sampled blood alone, and tissue repertoires likely differ.

Caucasian adults living in Nashville, Tennessee, provided all samples. Notes on this clone: Its antigen is still unknown.

In the original workflow: Junction-only sequences without quality scores came from ImmunoSEQ, so filtering differed. Clones were sequenced by immunoSEQ multiplex PCR, and TCRdb holds only the in-frame ones, with some missing. V, J and clone size are taken as reported in that table, and D and trimming were inferred from the DNA itself. This table has roughly 450,000 clones, 79% appearing once. The CDR3 sequence is 16 residues long. CDR1 and CDR2 (germline): SGHVS, FQNEAQ. V dropped 7 bases and J dropped 2; count of bases not matched to a gene: 10. Sequencing input: PBMCs. The chain has TRBV7-8 and TRBJ2-3; 9 bases map to TRBD2. The TCR originated in a woman between 40 and 55 years old in good health. Some clones in this sample may be carry-over from other donors' samples. This chain's CDR3 is CASTQMTSGFTDTQYF. CDR3 nucleotide sequence: TGTGCCAGCACCCAGATGACTAGCGGTTTCACAGATACGCAGTATTTT.